One sample yielded the 25 T cell receptor beta chains listed below, sequenced in a study of glioma-infiltrating T cells after dendritic cell vaccination. This table comes from immunoSEQ multiplex PCR, and its TCRdb copy is limited to in-frame clones, with some not included. In the table there are fewer than 50,000 clones, less than 90% of which are singletons. Material: blood, obtained before dendritic cell vaccination. Receptors originate from a human donor with glioblastoma.

In this sample, this clone turned up a few times. This chain uses TRBV5-1 with TRBJ1-1, with 9 bases fitting TRBD1. This CDR3 has 16 residues. Germline CDR1 reads SGHRS; CDR2 reads YFSETQ. With 0 bases clipped from V and 0 bases from J, the junction kept 3 bases outside the gene matches. This CDR3 is CASSLDRGLMNTEAFF. The CDR3 DNA follows: TGCGCCAGCAGCTTGGACAGGGGGCTGATGAACACTGAAGCTTTCTTT.

The V gene is TRBV6-1, the J gene TRBJ1-4; 7 bases agree with TRBD1. V trimming: 6 bases; J trimming: 3 bases; junction bases outside the gene matches: 7. Germline V gives CDR1 MNHNS, CDR2 SASEGT. The CDR3 extends over 15 amino acids. The CDR3 is CASRLPGQSNEKLFF. In DNA form, the CDR3 reads TGTGCCAGCAGACTGCCGGGACAGTCTAATGAAAAACTGTTTTTT.

The V gene is TRBV19, the J gene TRBJ2-7; D possibly corresponds to TRBD2 (6 bases). Trimming left V 5 bases short and J 5 bases short, with 13 bases between. Germline V lookup: CDR1 LNHDA, CDR2 SQIVND (reference sequence). CDR3 length: 13 residues. Here the CDR3 reads CASSGTGEHEQYF. CDR3 nucleotides: TGTGCCAGTAGTGGGACTGGAGAACACGAGCAGTACTTC. The variable domain in full, with the rest retrieved from reference TRBV19 and TRBJ2-7, is DGGITQSPKYLFRKEGQNVTLSCEQNLNHDAMYWYRQDPGQGLRLIYYSQIVNDFQKGDIAEGYSVSREKKESFPLTVTSAQKNPTAFYLCASSGTGEHEQYFGPGTRLTVT.

The chain uses TRBV7-8 and TRBJ1-1; a possible D gene is TRBD1 (5 bases). The CDR3 extends over 16 amino acids. The V and J ends lost 1 base and 4 bases respectively, with 16 bases between them. Germline V gene sequence: CDR1 SGHVS, CDR2 FQNEAQ. The CDR3 coding sequence is TGTGCCAGCAGCTTAGACCTCCAAAGGGGTGGCACTGAAGCTTTCTTT. It is translated as CASSLDLQRGGTEAFF.

The J gene is TRBJ1-2, the V gene TRBV27; D gene uncertain. The CDR3 has 13 amino acids. CDR1 and CDR2 (germline): MNHEY, SMNVEV (reference sequence). V was clipped by 8 bases and J by 3 bases, with 13 bases between them. As DNA, the CDR3 is TGTGCCAGCGGTCTGACGGGATACTATGGCTACACCTTC. Protein product: CASGLTGYYGYTF.

In its sample, this clone was seen once. This sequence joins TRBV4-3 and TRBJ2-7, with D possibly matching TRBD1 (6 bases). This CDR3 has 14 amino acids. CDR1 and CDR2 (germline): LGHNA, YSLEER. V was cut by 4 bases and J by 3 bases, with 13 bases left in between. The CDR3: CASSPGATNYEQYF. In nucleotides, the CDR3 is TGCGCCAGCAGCCCAGGGGCGACCAACTACGAGCAGTACTTC.

The chain recombines TRBV5-4 with TRBJ1-6, with TRBD1 matching 9 bases. The CDR3 totals 17 residues. The junction had 10 bases not matched to a gene; V was cut back by 0 bases and J by 9 bases. From germline, CDR1 is SGHNT and CDR2 YYREEE (reference sequence). As DNA, the CDR3 is TGTGCCAGCAGCTTGGGGCGACAGGGGGTGGGCGGTTCACCCCTCCACTTT. It is translated as CASSLGRQGVGGSPLHF.

CDR3 residues: CASSVEETGGDGYTF. In DNA, the CDR3 is TGTGCCAGCAGCGTAGAAGAGACAGGGGGTGATGGCTACACCTTC. The rearrangement uses TRBV9 and TRBJ1-2; 9 positions agree with TRBD1. The CDR3 has 15 amino acids. The ends lost 0 bases at V and 6 bases at J; junction bases unmatched: 6. Germline V gives CDR1 SGDLS, CDR2 YYNGEE.

The chain joins TRBV19 to TRBJ1-1; tentatively, D is TRBD1 (6 bases). Per germline, CDR1 LNHDA and CDR2 SQIVND (reference sequence). V lost 1 base and J lost 1, with 7 bases in between. This CDR3 has 14 amino acids. In DNA form, the CDR3 reads TGTGCCAGTAGTATAGTAGGGGGGAACACTGAAGCTTTCTTT. As protein: CASSIVGGNTEAFF.

The V call is TRBV29-1, the J call TRBJ2-3, with 8 bases lining up with TRBD2. With V trimmed by 1 base and J by 3 bases, 9 bases remained unmatched. CDR3 length equals 16 residues. The germline gives CDR1 SQVTM, CDR2 ANQGSEA. The CDR3 DNA sequence: TGCAGCGTTGAAGCCCGGCCTAGCGGGTCTACAGATACGCAGTATTTT. This gives the protein CSVEARPSGSTDTQYF.

J is TRBJ2-7 and V is TRBV7-6; a possible D gene is TRBD1 (6 bases). Germline lookup yields CDR1 SGHVS and CDR2 FNYEAQ. CDR3 length: 13 amino acids. The V gene lost 3 bases and the J gene lost 7 bases, with 13 bases spanning the gap. The CDR3 DNA sequence: TGTGCCAGCAGCTTGAAAGATAGGGGGGAGCAGTACTTC. Encoded protein: CASSLKDRGEQYF.

The rearrangement uses TRBV6-5 and TRBJ1-2, with unresolved D. V lost 2 bases, J lost 4 bases, and 8 bases lay in between. The CDR3 length is 13 residues. Per germline, CDR1 MNHEY and CDR2 SVGAGI. CDR3 sequence (DNA): TGTGCCAGCAGTTACCCGGGTACCTATGGCTACACCTTC. Translation gives CASSYPGTYGYTF.

The chain has TRBV6-4 and TRBJ2-2, with 8 bases that match TRBD1. Germline V lookup: CDR1 MRHNA, CDR2 SNTAGT. This CDR3 has 14 amino acids. V lost 6 bases and J lost 1; bases outside the gene matches: 1. DNA of the CDR3: TGTGCCAGCAGCGGACAGGGGAACACCGGGGAGCTGTTTTTT. Translating gives CASSGQGNTGELFF.

The chain uses TRBV27 and TRBJ1-1; D is undetermined. V was shortened by 6 bases and J by 0 bases, with 17 bases between the two germline ends. This CDR3 has 16 amino acids. Germline CDR1 is MNHEY and CDR2 is SMNVEV (reference sequence). The CDR3 DNA sequence: TGTGCCAGCAGAACTCACAGAAGTCCTATGAACACTGAAGCTTTCTTT. Translated, it gives CASRTHRSPMNTEAFF.

This sequence joins TRBV19 and TRBJ2-7, with D unresolved. Germline V gene sequence: CDR1 LNHDA, CDR2 SQIVND (reference sequence). V was shortened by 6 bases and J by 0 bases, with 9 bases between the two germline ends. The CDR3 extends over 13 amino acids. DNA of the CDR3: TGTGCCAGTAGGAGCCTGAGCTCCTACGAGCAGTACTTC. Translation: CASRSLSSYEQYF.

J is TRBJ2-3 and V is TRBV5-4; D is unresolved. CDR1 is SGHNT, CDR2 YYREEE, per germline (reference sequence). Trimming shortened V by 2 bases and J by 6 bases, and 16 bases separated the two germline ends. The CDR3 consists of 15 residues. This CDR3 is CASSFLTAEWDTQYF. CDR3 sequence (DNA): TGTGCCAGCAGCTTTTTAACAGCTGAGTGGGATACGCAGTATTTT.

This clone was seen just once. Without the conserved terminal phenylalanine or tryptophan, this CDR3 likely stems from a read error. This chain links TRBV5-1 with TRBJ1-2; tentatively, D is TRBD1 (5 bases). V was clipped by 0 bases and J by 2 bases, with 14 bases between them. Germline values: CDR1 SGHRS, CDR2 YFSETQ. The CDR3 has 16 amino acids. CDR3 region: CASSLDGRAFNYGYTL. The CDR3 DNA reads as TGCGCCAGCAGCTTGGATGGCAGGGCGTTCAACTATGGCTACACCCTC.

V gene TRBV7-2 combines with J gene TRBJ1-1, with 7 bases aligning to TRBD1. The trim removed 5 bases at V and 10 bases at J, leaving 10 bases unmatched. The CDR3 runs to 13 residues. Germline V lookup: CDR1 SGHTA, CDR2 FQGNSA. The CDR3, as DNA: TGTGCCAGCAGCCTAAGACAGGGAGGTTCAGCTTTCTTT. Translated: CASSLRQGGSAFF.

This chain uses TRBV4-3 with TRBJ1-2; D is perhaps TRBD1 (5 bases). Trimming shortened V by 1 base and J by 0 bases, and 12 bases separated the two germline ends. The CDR3 sequence is 16 residues long. Germline CDR1 LGHNA, CDR2 YSLEER. The CDR3 DNA reads TGCGCCAGCAGCCAAGTGGAGGGGAGGCCTAACTATGGCTACACCTTC. It encodes CASSQVEGRPNYGYTF.

Here the CDR3 DNA reads TGTGCCAGCAGCCCCGGGACAGGGAACCAGCCCCAGCATTTT. Protein sequence: CASSPGTGNQPQHF. The chain joins TRBV14 to TRBJ1-5, with TRBD1 matching 9 bases. V lost 4 bases and J lost 7; bases outside the gene matches: 5. Germline V gene data show CDR1 as SGHDN and CDR2 as FVKESK. The CDR3 length is 14 residues.

The CDR3 region has the DNA TGTGCCAGCAGCCGTGGGGCTGGGTATCAGCCCCAGCATTTT. Translating gives CASSRGAGYQPQHF. The J gene is TRBJ1-5, the V gene TRBV7-9, with D tentatively TRBD1 (5 bases). CDR1 is SEHNR, CDR2 FQNEAQ, per germline (reference sequence). CDR3 length: 14 residues. V lost 5 bases to trimming and J lost 5 bases, with 13 bases between them.

The gene calls are TRBV11-3 and TRBJ2-5; the D gene is possibly TRBD1 (6 bases). Trimming removed 4 bases from V and 0 bases from J, with 9 bases in between. Germline CDR1 and CDR2: SGHNT and YENEEA. The CDR3 spans 14 residues. The CDR3 region is CASSYGQHQETQYF. Written as DNA, the CDR3 is TGTGCCAGCAGCTACGGACAGCACCAAGAGACCCAGTACTTC.

This chain uses TRBV6-1 with TRBJ2-7; 10 nucleotides match TRBD2. The CDR3 has 15 residues. V was pared by 7 bases and J by 2 bases, with 8 bases of the junction left unmatched. Germline CDR1 reads MNHNS; CDR2 reads SASEGT. The CDR3, as DNA: TGTGCCAGCATTAATAGCGGGGGGAATACCTACGAGCAGTACTTC. It yields the protein CASINSGGNTYEQYF.

The rearrangement joins TRBV19 to TRBJ1-2, with 8 nucleotides matching TRBD1. This CDR3 spans 13 amino acids. CDR1 is LNHDA, CDR2 SQIVND, per germline (reference sequence). The V gene end was trimmed by 5 bases and the J gene end by 3 bases; junction bases not matched to a gene: 2. The CDR3 DNA is TGTGCCAGTAGTGTGACAGGGGACTATGGCTACACCTTC. Amino acids: CASSVTGDYGYTF.

The chain couples TRBV14 to TRBJ2-5; D is perhaps TRBD1 (5 bases). This CDR3 contains 13 residues. V gave up 1 base and J gave up 5 bases, with 8 bases separating them. Germline V gene lookup returns CDR1 SGHDN and CDR2 FVKESK. DNA of the CDR3: TGTGCCAGCAGCCAAGCAGGGCTGGAGACCCAGTACTTC. Residues: CASSQAGLETQYF.